This T cell receptor beta chain is from a study of technical replicates of blood from several donors. Germline V lookup: CDR1 SGHVS, CDR2 FQNEAQ. The CDR3 is 14 residues long. V gave up 1 base and J gave up 2 bases, with 7 bases separating them. Clones were sequenced by immunoSEQ multiplex PCR, and TCRdb holds only the in-frame ones, with some missing. The data hold 95,000 to 100,000 clones, with approximately 96% observed a single time. J is TRBJ2-3 and V is TRBV7-8, with unresolved D. Material: T cells isolated from PBMCs. The sequence was collected from a human donor in good health. The CDR3 DNA is TGTGCCAGCAGCTTAGGAGTCCTCACAGATACGCAGTATTTT. Amino acids: CASSLGVLTDTQYF.